Listed here are 13 T cell receptor beta chains from one sample, sequenced in a study of cytomegalovirus exposure and HLA in healthy donors. A multiplex PCR was run with 60 Vbeta primers and 13 Jbeta primers. Here immunoSEQ multiplex PCR was the method, and the copy in TCRdb shows in-frame clones only, minus some. The sample has 120,000 or so clones, approximately 74% seen once; the top ten hold around 10%. The sample taken for sequencing was PBMCs. The receptor source for this set is a woman aged 50 to 65 in good health and CMV-seropositive.

The chain is built from TRBV7-2 and TRBJ2-5; 9 bases are a match to TRBD1. Germline V gives CDR1 SGHTA, CDR2 FQGNSA. The CDR3 runs to 16 residues. J gave up 4 bases and V 3 bases, and 9 bases lay outside the gene matches. Here the CDR3 reads CASSFRDREQLETQYF. For the CDR3, the DNA is TGTGCCAGCAGCTTTCGGGACAGGGAACAACTAGAGACCCAGTACTTC.

The genes are TRBV29-1 and TRBJ1-5; 7 nucleotides line up with TRBD1. J was trimmed by 4 bases and V by 5 bases; bases with no gene match: 2. Germline CDR1 SQVTM, CDR2 ANQGSEA. The CDR3 loop spans 12 amino acids. In DNA, the CDR3 is TGCAGCGTTCAACAGGGGAATCAGCCCCAGCATTTT. Its protein product is CSVQQGNQPQHF.

This clone came up a few times. CDR3 bases: TGCGCCAGCAGCGCAGGGGTTAACGTACGTCAGTACTTC. Its protein is CASSAGVNVRQYF. V and J are TRBV5-1 and TRBJ2-4; TRBD1 might be the D (6 bases). V was shortened by 4 bases and J by 12 bases, with 17 bases between the two germline ends. The CDR3 runs to 13 residues. CDR1 is SGHRS and CDR2 is YFSETQ in the germline V gene.

This clone has just one count. V gene TRBV10-3 combines with J gene TRBJ1-1, with 10 bases identical to TRBD1. Trimming at V came to 3 bases and at J to 7 bases, leaving 5 bases not matched to a gene. Per the germline V gene, CDR1 is ENHRY and CDR2 is SYGVKD. CDR3 length: 14 amino acids. CDR3 residues: CAISDRDRGREAFF. CDR3 nucleotides: TGTGCCATCAGTGACCGAGACAGGGGGCGTGAAGCTTTCTTT.

The rearrangement joins TRBV18 to TRBJ2-7; weak D call: TRBD1 (5 bases). V lost 3 bases, J lost 0 bases, and 15 bases lay in between. The CDR3 length is 16 residues. Germline V gene data show CDR1 as KGHSH and CDR2 as LQKENI. CDR3 DNA: TGTGCCAGCTCACCGTATGTAGGGGATGTCTCCTACGAGCAGTACTTC. Translating gives CASSPYVGDVSYEQYF.

J is TRBJ1-1 and V is TRBV5-1; tentatively, D is TRBD1 (6 bases). V was clipped by 2 bases and J by 1 base, with 21 bases between them. The CDR3 contains 18 residues. Looked up from germline, CDR1 is SGHRS and CDR2 is YFSETQ. CDR3 sequence: CASSFGREMGHPNTEAFF. CDR3 in DNA: TGCGCCAGCAGCTTCGGCCGGGAAATGGGACACCCGAACACTGAAGCTTTCTTT.

This chain joins TRBV4-3 and TRBJ2-5; weak D call: TRBD1 (5 bases). Germline V CDR1 and CDR2: LGHNA, YSLEER. This CDR3 spans 13 amino acids. Between the trimmed V and J ends, which lost 1 base and 6 bases, there was a span of 9 bases. CDR3 sequence reads: CASSQGQGKTQYF. For the CDR3, the DNA is TGCGCCAGCAGCCAAGGGCAGGGAAAGACCCAGTACTTC.

The rearrangement joins TRBV12-5 to TRBJ2-2; 8 nucleotides align to TRBD1. The length of the CDR3 is 16 residues. Germline assignment: CDR1 LGHNT and CDR2 FRNRAP. Trimming cost V 0 bases and J 4 bases; bases outside gene matches: 4. The CDR3: CASGLVQGALTGELFF. CDR3 bases: TGTGCTAGTGGTTTGGTCCAGGGGGCCCTCACCGGGGAGCTGTTTTTT.

This clone was found a few times. The chain uses TRBV7-9 and TRBJ1-2; D call uncertain. The CDR3 extends over 13 amino acids. The germline V gene encodes CDR1 SEHNR and CDR2 FQNEAQ (reference sequence). The germline V and J ends were trimmed by 1 base and 7 bases, with 10 bases remaining between them. The CDR3, as DNA: TGTGCCAGCAGCTTAGGGAGGCCGGGTGGCTACACCTTC. It is translated as CASSLGRPGGYTF.

V gene TRBV10-3 combines with J gene TRBJ2-3; TRBD1 might be the D (6 bases). CDR3 length: 13 residues. Per germline, CDR1 ENHRY and CDR2 SYGVKD. V was clipped by 6 bases and J by 2 bases, with 9 bases between them. CDR3 loop: CAISWTDTDTQYF. In DNA form, the CDR3 reads TGTGCCATCAGCTGGACAGACACAGATACGCAGTATTTT.

The chain has TRBV4-1 and TRBJ2-2; the match to TRBD1 covers 11 bases. V dropped 6 bases and J dropped 2; count of bases not matched to a gene: 5. The CDR3 is 16 amino acids. Germline loops: CDR1 MGHRA, CDR2 YSYEKL. The CDR3 is CASSRTGGPNTGELFF. The CDR3 DNA sequence: TGCGCCAGCAGTCGGACAGGGGGCCCTAACACCGGGGAGCTGTTTTTT.

The rearrangement links TRBV7-2 to TRBJ2-7, with a tentative D call TRBD2 (5 bases). The CDR3 is 12 amino acids. V shed 5 bases and J shed 5 bases, with 10 bases lying between them. Germline V gene lookup returns CDR1 SGHTA and CDR2 FQGNSA. CDR3 nucleotide sequence: TGTGCCAGCAGCGAGTCGGGAAACGAGCAGTACTTC. It encodes CASSESGNEQYF.

This chain connects TRBV6-1 to TRBJ2-7, with D possibly matching TRBD1 (6 bases). The CDR3 is 12 residues long. The V end lost 2 bases, the J end lost 7 bases, and 9 bases lay between the germline ends. Looked up from germline, CDR1 is MNHNS and CDR2 is SASEGT. The CDR3 coding sequence is TGTGCCAGCAGTGAAACAGGGCAGGAGCAGTACTTC. Translation gives CASSETGQEQYF.